These 17 T cell receptor beta chains were all obtained from the same sample, sequenced in a study of T cells after yellow fever vaccination. MiXCR, applied by TCRdb to the 5' RACE reads, yields one record per CDR3 protein. The sample gives roughly 160,000 distinct CDR3 sequences, almost 7% of which show up once; roughly 2.5% is in the top ten. The sample was CD4+ T cells sorted from PBMCs, taken 5 to 6 days after the first yellow fever vaccination. The receptors come from a man aged 18 to 30 who received the YFV17D yellow fever vaccine.

This rearrangement joins TRBV6-5 to TRBJ1-2; D perhaps matches TRBD1 (5 bases). The CDR3 is made up of 12 amino acids. Germline V gene sequence: CDR1 MNHEY, CDR2 SVGAGI. The V and J ends lost 8 bases and 5 bases respectively, with 12 bases between them. The CDR3 loop is CASGTTRYGYTF. The CDR3 DNA follows: TGTGCCAGCGGGACTACCCGGTATGGCTACACCTTC.

This clonotype appeared many times. V gene TRBV5-1 combines with J gene TRBJ2-3, with a weak D call TRBD2 (5 bases). CDR1 is SGHRS and CDR2 is YFSETQ in the germline V gene. The CDR3 covers 14 residues. The V end was cut by 0 bases, the J end by 5 bases, with 10 bases between. CDR3 sequence: CASSLAFGLDTQYF. CDR3 coding DNA: TGCGCCAGCAGCTTGGCCTTTGGACTAGATACGCAGTATTTT.

In its sample, this clonotype was seen many times. The chain joins TRBV12-3 or TRBV12-4 to TRBJ2-5, with TRBD1 identical over 8 bases. The CDR3 loop spans 15 amino acids. V shed 7 bases, J shed 5 bases, and the junction held 12 bases outside the gene matches. This CDR3 reads CASTPPGTGGETQYF. The CDR3 coding sequence is TGTGCCAGCACTCCCCCCGGGACAGGTGGGGAGACCCAGTACTTC.

This clonotype was recorded at least ten times. This chain uses TRBV4-2 with TRBJ2-7; no firm D call. The CDR3 spans 14 residues. The germline V gene encodes CDR1 LGHNA and CDR2 YNFKEQ. V was shortened by 0 bases and J by 5 bases, with 11 bases between the two germline ends. CDR3 protein: CASSQEVGRNEQYV. CDR3 coding DNA: TGTGCCAGCAGCCAAGAGGTAGGGCGCAACGAGCAGTACGTC.

This clonotype was detected many times. The CDR3 here is CSARDRGLRSPLHF. CDR3 nucleotides: TGCAGTGCCAGGGACAGGGGACTTCGTTCACCCCTCCACTTT. The V call is TRBV20-1, the J call TRBJ1-6; 10 nucleotides line up with TRBD1. This CDR3 is built from 14 residues. V dropped 6 bases and J dropped 9; count of bases not matched to a gene: 8. Germline CDR1 DFQATT, CDR2 SNEGSKA (reference sequence).

The chain uses TRBV20-1 and TRBJ2-7; D is unresolved. This CDR3 has 13 residues. Germline CDR1 is DFQATT and CDR2 is SNEGSKA (reference sequence). V lost 0 bases and J lost 3, with 9 bases in between. The CDR3 spells CSARDPLHYEQYV. In nucleotides, the CDR3 is TGCAGTGCTAGAGACCCCCTACACTACGAGCAGTACGTC.

This clonotype occurred many times. The CDR3 region is CSASRDRNSPLHF. CDR3 nucleotides: TGCAGTGCCAGCAGGGACCGTAATTCACCCCTCCACTTT. The chain couples TRBV20-1 to TRBJ1-6; tentatively, D is TRBD1 (5 bases). The CDR3 is 13 residues long. The V gene's germline CDR1 is DFQATT and CDR2 SNEGSKA (reference sequence). With 6 bases removed from V and 6 bases from J, the gap between germline ends came to 12 bases.

This clonotype was seen a few times. This sequence joins TRBV5-6 and TRBJ2-7; 10 positions agree with TRBD1. The germline CDR1 and CDR2 sequences are SGHDT and YYEEEE. J lost 9 bases, V lost 0 bases, and 9 bases had no gene match. The CDR3 has 15 amino acids. Written as DNA, the CDR3 is TGTGCCAGCAGCTTGGCCGGGACAGGGGAGTCTGGGCAGTACGTC. Amino acids: CASSLAGTGESGQYV.

This clonotype has at least ten counts. V gene TRBV20-1 combines with J gene TRBJ2-4; D is possibly TRBD2 (6 bases). In germline, CDR1 is DFQATT, CDR2 SNEGSKA (reference sequence). This CDR3 contains 13 residues. Trimming removed 6 bases from V and 0 bases from J, with 9 bases in between. The CDR3 region has the DNA TGCAGTGCCGGGACTCTAGCCAAAAACATTCAGTACTTC. It translates to CSAGTLAKNIQYF.

The table lists this clonotype with many counts. The chain has TRBV20-1 and TRBJ2-3, with D possibly being TRBD1 (6 bases). Germline assignment: CDR1 DFQATT and CDR2 SNEGSKA (reference sequence). V lost 6 bases and J 6 bases, leaving 22 bases between the germline ends. The CDR3 has 15 amino acids. The CDR3 here is CSAKGQWNEGDTQYF. CDR3 in DNA: TGCAGTGCGAAAGGACAGTGGAACGAAGGGGATACGCAGTATTTT.

This clonotype was seen ten or more times. V and J are TRBV6-2 or TRBV6-3 and TRBJ1-1; a weak D match, TRBD1 (6 bases). The germline V gene encodes CDR1 MNHEY and CDR2 SVGEGT. V was cut by 2 bases and J by 3 bases, with 13 bases left in between. There are 15 residues in the CDR3. This CDR3 is CASSYGLYRDTEAFF. CDR3 bases: TGTGCCAGCAGTTACGGGCTGTACAGGGACACTGAAGCTTTCTTT.

As DNA, the CDR3 is TGTGCCAGCAGCCCTCTGGACGAGCGCCGGCAGTACTTC. Amino acids: CASSPLDERRQYF. V is TRBV14 and J is TRBJ2-7; no firm D call. The germline gives CDR1 SGHDN, CDR2 FVKESK. The CDR3 runs 13 residues. V lost 4 bases and J lost 9, with 16 bases in between.

This clonotype was seen a handful of times. The genes are TRBV6-5 and TRBJ2-2; the D gene is possibly TRBD1 (5 bases). Germline V gene data show CDR1 as MNHEY and CDR2 as SVGAGI. CDR3 length equals 14 residues. V lost 6 bases to trimming and J lost 5 bases, with 13 bases between them. This CDR3 reads CASRQTGATGELFF. The CDR3 nucleotides read TGTGCCAGCAGACAGACTGGGGCTACCGGGGAGCTGTTTTTT.

This clonotype showed up just a few times. The chain links TRBV6-2 or TRBV6-3 to TRBJ1-1; D ambiguous. The CDR3 has 12 residues. V was clipped by 6 bases and J by 7 bases, with 12 bases between them. Germline V CDR1 and CDR2: MNHEY, SVGEGT. The CDR3: CASRRPGREAFF. In DNA form, the CDR3 reads TGTGCCAGCAGACGACCGGGCCGTGAAGCTTTCTTT.

This clonotype showed up many times. The V call is TRBV20-1, the J call TRBJ2-3, with TRBD1 identical over 7 bases. Germline V gives CDR1 DFQATT, CDR2 SNEGSKA (reference sequence). The CDR3 is 13 amino acids. The ends lost 6 bases at V and 4 bases at J; junction bases unmatched: 7. CDR3 region: CSAHRGSADTQYF. The CDR3, as DNA: TGCAGTGCCCACAGGGGATCAGCAGATACGCAGTATTTT.

This clonotype was recorded at least ten times. The gene calls are TRBV12-3 or TRBV12-4 and TRBJ2-7; possibly TRBD1 or TRBD2 for D (5 bases each). The CDR3 spans 13 residues. V was shortened by 6 bases and J by 6 bases, with 15 bases between the two germline ends. CDR3 amino acids: CASSSGTPPEQYF. In nucleotides, the CDR3 is TGTGCCAGCAGCTCCGGGACGCCCCCCGAGCAGTACTTC.

This clonotype was found many times. CDR3 DNA sequence: TGCGCCAGCAGTCGAAGGGGCGTGTCGGACACTGAAGCTTTCTTT. As protein: CASSRRGVSDTEAFF. V and J are TRBV5-1 and TRBJ1-1; D perhaps matches TRBD1 (5 bases). The V end lost 5 bases, the J end lost 3 bases, and 17 bases lay between the germline ends. From germline, CDR1 is SGHRS and CDR2 YFSETQ. The CDR3 covers 15 residues.